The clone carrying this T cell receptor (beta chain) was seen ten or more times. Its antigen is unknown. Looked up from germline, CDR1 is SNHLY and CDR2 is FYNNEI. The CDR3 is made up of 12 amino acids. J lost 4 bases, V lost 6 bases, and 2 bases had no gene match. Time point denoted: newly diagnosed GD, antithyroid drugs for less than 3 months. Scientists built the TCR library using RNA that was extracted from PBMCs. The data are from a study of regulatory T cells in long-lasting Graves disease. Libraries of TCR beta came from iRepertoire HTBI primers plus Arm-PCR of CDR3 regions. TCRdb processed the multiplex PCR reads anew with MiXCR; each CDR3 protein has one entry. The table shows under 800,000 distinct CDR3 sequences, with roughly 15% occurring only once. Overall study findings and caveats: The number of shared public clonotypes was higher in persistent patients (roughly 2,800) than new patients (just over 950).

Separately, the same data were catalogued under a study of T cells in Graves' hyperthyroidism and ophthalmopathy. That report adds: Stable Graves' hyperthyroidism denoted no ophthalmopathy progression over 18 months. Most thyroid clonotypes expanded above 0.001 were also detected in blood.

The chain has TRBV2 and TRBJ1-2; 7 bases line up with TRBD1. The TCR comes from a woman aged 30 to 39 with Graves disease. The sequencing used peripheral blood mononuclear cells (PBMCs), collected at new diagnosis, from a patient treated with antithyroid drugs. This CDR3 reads CASRGQSYGYTF. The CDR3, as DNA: TGTGCCAGCAGGGGACAGAGCTATGGCTACACCTTC.